A single sample gave rise to the 18 T cell receptor beta chains below, sequenced in a study of blood T cell repertoires in COVID-19 (dated by TCRdb to the early 2020s). Preparation of the library involved the immunoSEQ multiplex PCR assay. TCRdb limited this immuneACCESS table to in-frame rearrangements with V and J called. A share of clones is missing; checked studies link under half to unresolved V genes, and the rest is unexplained. This sample has some 46,000 clones in its table, and 83% of those were observed once. About 7.7% of the sample belongs to the ten largest clones. The specimen was peripheral blood. The source is a man aged 60 to 75 with active COVID-19.

The rearrangement joins TRBV29-1 to TRBJ1-1; 8 bases map to TRBD1. The CDR3 runs to 14 residues. The V and J ends lost 7 bases and 5 bases, in that order; junction bases with no gene match: 12. Germline-derived CDR1 and CDR2 are SQVTM and ANQGSEA. The CDR3 DNA is TGCAGCGCTGCGACAGGGGCACGGCGAACTGAAGCTTTCTTT. This encodes CSAATGARRTEAFF.

V is TRBV7-2 and J is TRBJ2-7; the D gene is possibly TRBD2 (7 bases). Trimming cost V 1 base and J 10 bases, with 26 bases left between them. Germline V gives CDR1 SGHTA, CDR2 FQGNSA. The CDR3 is 17 residues long. CDR3 residues: CASSLGFGGGLLTLQYF. CDR3 sequence (DNA): TGTGCCAGCAGCTTAGGTTTTGGGGGGGGGCTACTCACCCTACAGTACTTC.

Only one count was recorded for this clone. This chain connects TRBV27 to TRBJ2-2, with unresolved D. The V and J ends lost 2 bases and 5 bases respectively, with 12 bases between them. The germline V gene has CDR1 MNHEY and CDR2 SMNVEV (reference sequence). The length of the CDR3 is 15 residues. The CDR3 DNA reads TGTGCCAGCAGTTTACGACCGAGGAGTACCGGGGAGCTGTTTTTT. Its translation is CASSLRPRSTGELFF.

The rearrangement links TRBV11-2 to TRBJ1-6; possible D gene TRBD1, 5 bases. Per germline, CDR1 SGHAT and CDR2 FQNNGV. The CDR3 sequence is 15 residues long. V lost 2 bases, J lost 10 bases, and 15 bases lay in between. CDR3 sequence reads: CASSLRGRGESPLHF. DNA of the CDR3: TGTGCCAGCAGCTTAAGGGGTCGAGGAGAATCACCCCTCCACTTT.

This sequence joins TRBV5-5 and TRBJ2-3; the D gene is possibly TRBD2 (6 bases). The CDR3 spans 13 residues. Germline V gene lookup returns CDR1 SGHKS and CDR2 YYEKEE (reference sequence). V was trimmed by 2 bases and J by 6 bases, leaving 10 bases between them. CDR3 bases: TGTGCCAGCAGCTTTGGAGGGGCTGATACGCAGTATTTT. Translated: CASSFGGADTQYF. Complete variable domain (other parts from reference TRBV5-5 and TRBJ2-3): DAGVTQSPTHLIKTRGQQVTLRCSPISGHKSVSWYQQVLGQGPQFIFQYYEKEERGRGNFPDRFSARQFPNYSSELNVNALLLGDSALYLCASSFGGADTQYFGPGTRLTVL.

V and J are TRBV5-1 and TRBJ1-3; D call uncertain. This CDR3 has 14 amino acids. Looked up from germline, CDR1 is SGHRS and CDR2 is YFSETQ. The germline V and J ends were trimmed by 4 bases and 1 base, with 9 bases remaining between them. This chain's CDR3 is CASSLDGSGNTIYF. In nucleotides, the CDR3 is TGCGCCAGCAGCCTTGACGGGTCTGGAAACACCATATATTTT.

V is TRBV5-4 and J is TRBJ2-6, with D maybe TRBD1 (6 bases). V shed 0 bases and J shed 0 bases, with 13 bases lying between them. The length of the CDR3 is 18 residues. Germline lookup yields CDR1 SGHNT and CDR2 YYREEE (reference sequence). DNA of the CDR3: TGTGCCAGCAGCTTGGCCCTTGCAGGGGTCTCTGGGGCCAACGTCCTGACTTTC. This codes for CASSLALAGVSGANVLTF.

The V gene is TRBV3-1 (or the pseudogene TRBV3-2), the J gene TRBJ1-1; 7 bases line up with TRBD1. The CDR3 sequence is 15 residues long. Looked up from germline, CDR1 is LGHDT and CDR2 is YNNKEL (reference sequence). V lost 4 bases and J lost 2; bases outside the gene matches: 7. CDR3 bases: TGTGCCAGCAGCCGACAGGGTCTGGTCAACACTGAAGCTTTCTTT. Translating gives CASSRQGLVNTEAFF.

This clone was observed a single time. The rearrangement uses TRBV28 and TRBJ1-5; D unresolved. The CDR3 is 12 amino acids. The germline CDR1 and CDR2 sequences are MDHEN and SYDVKM. Trimming pared 8 bases from V and 6 bases from J, leaving 11 bases between. Here the CDR3 reads CASGEGSQPQHF. The CDR3 coding sequence is TGTGCCAGCGGGGAGGGAAGTCAGCCCCAGCATTTT. Variable domain in full (rest from reference TRBV28 and TRBJ1-5): DVKVTQSSRYLVKRTGEKVFLECVQDMDHENMFWYRQDPGLGLRLIYFSYDVKMKEKGDIPEGYSVSREKKERFSLILESASTNQTSMYLCASGEGSQPQHFGDGTRLSIL.

Comment on this clone: A read error may account for a junction end that differs from germline. The rearrangement links TRBV28 to TRBJ2-5, with TRBD1 identical over 8 bases. This CDR3 region has 13 residues. CDR1 is MDHEN and CDR2 is SYDVKM in the germline V gene. The CDR3 DNA is TGTGCCAGCAGTTCGACAGGGGCTGAGAACCAGTACTTC. Its translation: CASSSTGAENQYF. Drawing the rest from reference TRBV28 and TRBJ2-5, the complete variable domain is DVKVTQSSRYLVKRTGEKVFLECVQDMDHENMFWYRQDPGLGLRLIYFSYDVKMKEKGDIPEGYSVSREKKERFSLILESASTNQTSMYLCASSSTGAENQYFGPGTRLLVL.

V and J are TRBV14 and TRBJ2-7; 8 bases line up with TRBD2. The J segment lost 0 bases and the V segment lost 0 bases, leaving 22 bases of the junction unmatched. The CDR3 is 22 residues long. Germline V gene data show CDR1 as SGHDN and CDR2 as FVKESK. The DNA of the CDR3 is TGTGCCAGCAGCCAAGAGGCACGGCGGGGGGTGGCTAAAGAGTTAGACTCCTACGAGCAGTACTTC. Its protein product is CASSQEARRGVAKELDSYEQYF.

The V call is TRBV2, the J call TRBJ2-6; the match to TRBD2 covers 8 bases. Germline V gives CDR1 SNHLY, CDR2 FYNNEI. With 7 bases clipped from V and 2 bases from J, the junction kept 16 bases outside the gene matches. The CDR3 runs to 19 residues. The DNA for the CDR3 is TGTGCCAGCATGGGCCGCGGGAGGTCCCCCAGGGCTGGGGCCAACGTCCTGACTTTC. Protein sequence: CASMGRGRSPRAGANVLTF.

The V gene is TRBV4-2, the J gene TRBJ2-5; D may be TRBD2 (6 bases). Trimming removed 2 bases at V and 1 base at J, with 14 bases between. Germline V gene lookup returns CDR1 LGHNA and CDR2 YNFKEQ. This CDR3 is 16 amino acids long. The DNA of the CDR3 is TGTGCCAGCAGCCAAAAGTTTAGCGGAACCCAAGAGACCCAGTACTTC. Translating gives CASSQKFSGTQETQYF.

This rearrangement joins TRBV5-4 to TRBJ2-3; 8 positions match TRBD2. The V segment lost 0 bases and the J segment 5 bases; nucleotides outside the gene matches: 8. Per the germline V gene, CDR1 is SGHNT and CDR2 is YYREEE (reference sequence). This CDR3 has 16 residues. The CDR3 reads CASSLGGAGGRDTQYF. The CDR3 nucleotides are TGTGCCAGCAGCTTGGGAGGGGCGGGGGGCAGAGATACGCAGTATTTT.

The rearrangement links TRBV6-2 or TRBV6-3 to TRBJ1-3, with a possible D match to TRBD1 (5 bases). Germline V gives CDR1 MNHEY, CDR2 SVGEGT. The length of the CDR3 is 14 residues. Trimming left V 5 bases short and J 3 bases short, with 11 bases between. This CDR3 is CASSRGQLGNTIYF. The CDR3 region has the DNA TGTGCCAGCAGTAGAGGACAACTTGGAAACACCATATATTTT.

This clone was observed a few times. This chain uses TRBV6-6 with TRBJ1-2, with TRBD1 identical over 9 bases. Losses at the gene ends were 2 bases for V and 8 bases for J; bases not matched to a gene: 9. Germline assignment: CDR1 MNHNY and CDR2 SVGAGI (reference sequence). The CDR3 has 15 residues. The CDR3 loop reads CASSYGYDRGDGYTF. In nucleotides, the CDR3 is TGTGCCAGCAGTTACGGATACGACAGGGGGGACGGCTACACCTTC.

The chain recombines TRBV18 with TRBJ2-1; possibly TRBD2 for D (5 bases). The CDR3 length is 15 residues. Germline CDR1 KGHSH, CDR2 LQKENI. Trimming left V 8 bases short and J 8 bases short, with 22 bases between. CDR3 sequence reads: CASLRAEEVWDEQFF. The CDR3 nucleotides are TGTGCCAGCCTAAGGGCGGAGGAGGTGTGGGATGAGCAGTTCTTC.

This clone was observed a single time. The J gene is TRBJ1-2, the V gene TRBV24-1; D might be TRBD1 (6 bases). Trimming removed 5 bases at V and 8 bases at J, with 17 bases between. The CDR3 length is 14 residues. CDR1 is KGHDR, CDR2 SFDVKD, per germline. The CDR3 DNA is TGTGCCACCAGTGCCCAGGGGAGGGCAGGCGGCTACACCTTC. Residues: CATSAQGRAGGYTF.